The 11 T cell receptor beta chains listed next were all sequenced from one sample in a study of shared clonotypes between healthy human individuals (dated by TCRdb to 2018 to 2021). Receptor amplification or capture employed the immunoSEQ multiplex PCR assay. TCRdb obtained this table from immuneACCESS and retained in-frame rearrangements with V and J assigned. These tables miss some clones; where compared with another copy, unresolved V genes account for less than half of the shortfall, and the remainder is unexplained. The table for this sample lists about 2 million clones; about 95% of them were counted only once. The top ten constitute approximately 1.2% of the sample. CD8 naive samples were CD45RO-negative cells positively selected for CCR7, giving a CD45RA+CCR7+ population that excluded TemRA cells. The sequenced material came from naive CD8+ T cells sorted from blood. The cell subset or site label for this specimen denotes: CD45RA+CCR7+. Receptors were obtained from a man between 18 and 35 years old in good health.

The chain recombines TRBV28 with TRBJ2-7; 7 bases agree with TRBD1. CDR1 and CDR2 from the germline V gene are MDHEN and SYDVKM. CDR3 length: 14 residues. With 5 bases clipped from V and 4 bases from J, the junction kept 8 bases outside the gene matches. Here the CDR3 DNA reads TGTGCCAGCAGTCCCCGCGACAGGGCATACGAGCAGTACTTC. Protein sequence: CASSPRDRAYEQYF.

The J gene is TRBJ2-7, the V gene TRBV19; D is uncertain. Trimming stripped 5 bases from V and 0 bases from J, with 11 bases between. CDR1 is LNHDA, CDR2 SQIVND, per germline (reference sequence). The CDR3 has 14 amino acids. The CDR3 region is CASSPGPNSYEQYF. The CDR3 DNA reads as TGTGCCAGTAGTCCCGGGCCGAACTCCTACGAGCAGTACTTC.

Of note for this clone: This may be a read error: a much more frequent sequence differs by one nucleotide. The CDR3 here is CASSWKGSYEQYF. The CDR3, as DNA: TGTGCCAGCAGTTGGAAAGGGTCCTACGAGCAGTACTTC. The genes are TRBV27 and TRBJ2-7; D unresolved. Germline CDR1 is MNHEY and CDR2 is SMNVEV (reference sequence). The V and J ends lost 4 bases and 1 base respectively, with 8 bases between them. This CDR3 contains 13 residues.

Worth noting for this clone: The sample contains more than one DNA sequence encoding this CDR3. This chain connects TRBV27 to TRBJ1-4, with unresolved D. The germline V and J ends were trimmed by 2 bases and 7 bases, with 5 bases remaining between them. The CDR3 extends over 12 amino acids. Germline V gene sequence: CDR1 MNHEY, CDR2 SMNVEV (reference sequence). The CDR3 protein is CASSLTGEKLFF. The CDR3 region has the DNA TGTGCCAGCAGTTTAACCGGTGAAAAACTGTTTTTT.

The CDR3 is CASSPSGGTFSNQPQHF. CDR3 DNA sequence: TGTGCCAGCAGCCCTAGCGGGGGGACCTTTAGCAATCAGCCCCAGCATTTT. The V and J genes are TRBV7-9 and TRBJ1-5, with a possible D match to TRBD1 (5 bases). V lost 5 bases and J lost 0, with 17 bases in between. Germline lookup yields CDR1 SEHNR and CDR2 FQNEAQ (reference sequence). CDR3 length equals 17 residues.

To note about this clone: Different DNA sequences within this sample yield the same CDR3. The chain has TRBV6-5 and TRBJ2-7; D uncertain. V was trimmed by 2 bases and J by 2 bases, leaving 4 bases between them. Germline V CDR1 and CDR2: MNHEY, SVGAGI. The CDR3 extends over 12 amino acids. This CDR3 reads CASSYGTYEQYF. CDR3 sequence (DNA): TGTGCCAGCAGTTACGGGACCTACGAGCAGTACTTC.

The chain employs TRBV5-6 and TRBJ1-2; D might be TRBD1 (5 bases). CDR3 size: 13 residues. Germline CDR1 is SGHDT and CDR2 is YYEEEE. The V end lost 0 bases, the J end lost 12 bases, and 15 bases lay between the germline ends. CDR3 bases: TGTGCCAGCAGCTTGGCCGGTGAAGGGGCAGACACCTTC. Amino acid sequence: CASSLAGEGADTF.

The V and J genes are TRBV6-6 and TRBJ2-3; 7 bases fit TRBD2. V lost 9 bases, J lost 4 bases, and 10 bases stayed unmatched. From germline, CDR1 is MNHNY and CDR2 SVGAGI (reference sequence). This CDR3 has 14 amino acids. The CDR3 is CASTPAGFPDTQYF. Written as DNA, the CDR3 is TGTGCCAGTACTCCAGCGGGATTCCCAGATACGCAGTATTTT.

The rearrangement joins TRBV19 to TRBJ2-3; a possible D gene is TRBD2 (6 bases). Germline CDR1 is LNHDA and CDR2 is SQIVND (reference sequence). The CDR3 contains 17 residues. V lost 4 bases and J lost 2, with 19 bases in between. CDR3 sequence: CASSNSQLALATDTQYF. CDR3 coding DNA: TGTGCCAGTAGTAACTCCCAACTAGCTCTAGCCACAGATACGCAGTATTTT.

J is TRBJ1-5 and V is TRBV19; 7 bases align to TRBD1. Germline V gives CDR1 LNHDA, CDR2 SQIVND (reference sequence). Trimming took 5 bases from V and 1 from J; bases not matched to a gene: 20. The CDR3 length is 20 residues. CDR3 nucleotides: TGTGCCAGTAGTCATGCTAAAAAACGACAGGGAATTAGGAGCAATCAGCCCCAGCATTTT. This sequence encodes CASSHAKKRQGIRSNQPQHF.

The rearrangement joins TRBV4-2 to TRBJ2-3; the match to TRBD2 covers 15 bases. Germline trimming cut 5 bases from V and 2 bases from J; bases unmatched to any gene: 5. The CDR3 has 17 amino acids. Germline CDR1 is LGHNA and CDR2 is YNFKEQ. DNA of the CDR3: TGTGCCAGCAGCATGGGGACTAGCGGGGGGTTCACAGATACGCAGTATTTT. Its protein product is CASSMGTSGGFTDTQYF.